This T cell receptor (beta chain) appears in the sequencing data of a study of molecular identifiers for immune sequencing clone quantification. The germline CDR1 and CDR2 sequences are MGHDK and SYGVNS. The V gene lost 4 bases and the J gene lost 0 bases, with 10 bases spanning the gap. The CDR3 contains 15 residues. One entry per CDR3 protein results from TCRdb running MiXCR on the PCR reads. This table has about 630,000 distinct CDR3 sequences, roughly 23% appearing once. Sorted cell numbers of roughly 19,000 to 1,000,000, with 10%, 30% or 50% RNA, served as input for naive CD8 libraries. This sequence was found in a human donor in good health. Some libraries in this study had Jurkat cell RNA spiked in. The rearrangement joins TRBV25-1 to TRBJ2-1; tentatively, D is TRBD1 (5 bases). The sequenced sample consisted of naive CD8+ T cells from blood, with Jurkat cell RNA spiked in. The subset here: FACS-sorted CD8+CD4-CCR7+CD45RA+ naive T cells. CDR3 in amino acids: CASSVPDSSYNEQFF. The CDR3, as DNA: TGTGCCAGCAGTGTCCCTGACAGCTCCTACAATGAGCAGTTCTTC.